Listed here are 7 T cell receptor beta chains from one sample, sequenced in a study of cytomegalovirus exposure and HLA in healthy donors. A multiplex PCR was run with 60 Vbeta primers and 13 Jbeta primers. Profiling relied on immunoSEQ multiplex PCR, and the TCRdb table lists in-frame clones only, not all of them. This table holds 110,000 or so clones, 82% found once. Input material: PBMCs. These receptors were collected from a woman aged 18 to 35 in good health and CMV-seronegative.

The rearrangement links TRBV6-6 to TRBJ2-7, with TRBD2 as a possible D gene (7 bases). V was shortened by 6 bases and J by 4 bases, with 16 bases between the two germline ends. The CDR3 runs 14 residues. From germline, CDR1 is MNHNY and CDR2 SVGAGI (reference sequence). The CDR3 here is CASREGRGLYEQYF. The DNA for the CDR3 is TGTGCCAGCAGGGAGGGCAGGGGACTATACGAGCAGTACTTC.

A few counts support this clone. The V and J genes are TRBV7-6 and TRBJ2-1; no firm D call. The CDR3 sequence is 13 residues long. Trimming shortened V by 2 bases and J by 8 bases, and 10 bases separated the two germline ends. Germline V gene lookup returns CDR1 SGHVS and CDR2 FNYEAQ. The CDR3 coding sequence is TGTGCCAGCAGCTTATCTCAGGTTCATGAGCAGTTCTTC. Its translation: CASSLSQVHEQFF.

The chain joins TRBV7-9 to TRBJ2-7; 10 nucleotides line up with TRBD1. Per germline, CDR1 SEHNR and CDR2 FQNEAQ (reference sequence). The length of the CDR3 is 17 residues. J was trimmed by 0 bases and V by 4 bases; bases with no gene match: 9. DNA for the CDR3: TGTGCCAGCAGCTCTACAAGGGGGGACAGGGGCTCCTACGAGCAGTACTTC. Residues: CASSSTRGDRGSYEQYF.

In this sample, this clone turned up a few times. The rearrangement links TRBV28 to TRBJ1-2, with TRBD1 matching 8 bases. Trimming at V came to 5 bases and at J to 0 bases, leaving 5 bases not matched to a gene. Germline V gene data show CDR1 as MDHEN and CDR2 as SYDVKM. The CDR3 is made up of 15 amino acids. The CDR3 region is CASSIGQGPNYGYTF. In nucleotides, the CDR3 is TGTGCCAGCAGTATCGGACAGGGACCTAACTATGGCTACACCTTC.

In its sample, this clone was seen a few times. V gene TRBV6-1 combines with J gene TRBJ2-7; 9 bases are a match to TRBD1. The germline gives CDR1 MNHNS, CDR2 SASEGT. The CDR3 has 15 amino acids. Trimming removed 5 bases from V and 4 bases from J; junction bases left unmatched: 9. The CDR3 spells CASSPMGTGWYEQYF. CDR3 coding DNA: TGTGCCAGCAGTCCCATGGGGACAGGGTGGTACGAGCAGTACTTC.

Comments on this clone: Germline and junction disagree at one end, which may indicate a read error. This rearrangement joins TRBV7-9 to TRBJ2-6, with D maybe TRBD1 (6 bases). Germline CDR1 SEHNR, CDR2 FQNEAQ (reference sequence). The CDR3 spans 17 residues. DNA of the CDR3: TGTTCCAGCAGCTTTAAACAGGGTGGCTCTGGGGCCAACGTCCTGACTTTC. Translation gives CSSSFKQGGSGANVLTF.

The chain recombines TRBV6-5 with TRBJ1-5, with TRBD1 matching over 11 bases. This CDR3 is built from 15 residues. Germline assignment: CDR1 MNHEY and CDR2 SVGAGI. The V gene end was trimmed by 5 bases and the J gene end by 6 bases; junction bases not matched to a gene: 6. The CDR3 reads CASSLGQGVGQPQHF. The CDR3 DNA sequence: TGTGCCAGCAGTCTGGGACAGGGGGTAGGTCAGCCCCAGCATTTT.